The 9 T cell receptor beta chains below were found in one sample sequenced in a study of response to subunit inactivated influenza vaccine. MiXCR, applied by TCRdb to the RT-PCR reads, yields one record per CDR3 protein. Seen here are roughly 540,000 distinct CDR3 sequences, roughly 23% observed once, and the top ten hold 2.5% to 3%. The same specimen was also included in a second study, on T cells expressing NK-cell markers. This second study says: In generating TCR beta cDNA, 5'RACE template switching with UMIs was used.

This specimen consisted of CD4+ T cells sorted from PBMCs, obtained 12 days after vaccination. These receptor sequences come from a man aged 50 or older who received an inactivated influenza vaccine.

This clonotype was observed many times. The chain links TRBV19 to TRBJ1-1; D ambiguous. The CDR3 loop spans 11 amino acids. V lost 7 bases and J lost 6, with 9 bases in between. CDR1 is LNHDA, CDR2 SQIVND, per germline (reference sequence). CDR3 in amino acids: CASTGGAEAFF. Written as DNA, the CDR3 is TGTGCCAGTACCGGCGGGGCTGAAGCTTTCTTT.

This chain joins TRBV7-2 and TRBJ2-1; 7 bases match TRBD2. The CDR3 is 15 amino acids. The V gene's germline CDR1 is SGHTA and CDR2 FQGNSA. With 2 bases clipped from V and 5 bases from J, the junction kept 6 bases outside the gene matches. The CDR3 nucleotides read TGTGCCAGCAGCTTATCCAGCGGGAATAACAATGAGCAGTTCTTC. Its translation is CASSLSSGNNNEQFF.

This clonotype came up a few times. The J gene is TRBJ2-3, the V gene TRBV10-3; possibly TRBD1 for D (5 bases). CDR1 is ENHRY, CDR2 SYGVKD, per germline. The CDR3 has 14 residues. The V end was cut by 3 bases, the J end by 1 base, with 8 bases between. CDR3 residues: CAISEQVGTDTQYF. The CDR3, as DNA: TGTGCCATCAGTGAACAGGTTGGCACAGATACGCAGTATTTT.

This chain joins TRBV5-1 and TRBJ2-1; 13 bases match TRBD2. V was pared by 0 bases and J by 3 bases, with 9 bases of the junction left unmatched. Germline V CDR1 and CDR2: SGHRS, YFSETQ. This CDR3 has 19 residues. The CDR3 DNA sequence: TGCGCCAGCAGCTTGGATACTAGCGGGGGGGCACCGATCTACAATGAGCAGTTCTTC. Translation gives CASSLDTSGGAPIYNEQFF. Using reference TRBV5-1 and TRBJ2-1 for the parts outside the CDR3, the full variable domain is KAGVTQTPRYLIKTRGQQVTLSCSPISGHRSVSWYQQTPGQGLQFLFEYFSETQRNKGNFPGRFSGRQFSNSRSEMNVSTLELGDSALYLCASSLDTSGGAPIYNEQFFGPGTRLTVL.

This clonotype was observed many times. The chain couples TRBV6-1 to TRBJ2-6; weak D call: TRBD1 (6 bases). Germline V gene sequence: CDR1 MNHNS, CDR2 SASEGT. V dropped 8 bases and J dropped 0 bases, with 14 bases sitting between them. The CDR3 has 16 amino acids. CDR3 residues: CASGQILDSGANVLTF. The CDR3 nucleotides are TGTGCCAGCGGACAGATACTCGACTCTGGGGCCAACGTCCTGACTTTC.

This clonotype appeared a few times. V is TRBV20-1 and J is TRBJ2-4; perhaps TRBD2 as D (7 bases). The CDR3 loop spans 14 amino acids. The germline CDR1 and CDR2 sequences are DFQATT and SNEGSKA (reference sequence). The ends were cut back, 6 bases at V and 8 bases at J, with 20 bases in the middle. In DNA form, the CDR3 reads TGCAGTGCCATTACGGGGGGCCGGCTGGACATTCAGTACTTC. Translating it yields CSAITGGRLDIQYF.

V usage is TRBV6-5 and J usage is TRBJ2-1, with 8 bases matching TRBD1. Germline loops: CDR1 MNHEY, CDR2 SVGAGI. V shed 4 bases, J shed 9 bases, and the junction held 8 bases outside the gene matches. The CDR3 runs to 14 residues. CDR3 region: CASSSDRGGGEQFF. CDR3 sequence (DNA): TGTGCCAGCAGTTCTGACAGGGGAGGAGGTGAGCAGTTCTTC.

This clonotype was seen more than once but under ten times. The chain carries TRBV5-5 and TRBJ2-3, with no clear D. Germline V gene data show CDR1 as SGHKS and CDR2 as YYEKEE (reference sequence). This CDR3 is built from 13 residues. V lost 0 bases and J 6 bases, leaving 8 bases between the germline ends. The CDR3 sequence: CASSLEGSDTQYF. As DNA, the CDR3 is TGTGCCAGCAGCTTGGAGGGCAGTGATACGCAGTATTTT.

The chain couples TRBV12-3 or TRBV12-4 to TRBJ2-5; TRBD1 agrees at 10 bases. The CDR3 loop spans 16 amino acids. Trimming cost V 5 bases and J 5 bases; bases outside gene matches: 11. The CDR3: CASSPNLGQGSETQYF. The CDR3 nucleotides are TGTGCCAGCAGTCCTAACTTGGGACAGGGGTCGGAGACCCAGTACTTC.